In its sample, the clone carrying this TCR beta chain was seen once. The antigen remains unidentified. Both 60 Vbeta primers and 13 Jbeta primers went into the PCR. Assay: immunoSEQ multiplex PCR; the TCRdb copy retains only in-frame clones and omits some. Here the sample spans approximately 170,000 clones, roughly 83% being singletons. The J segment lost 2 bases and the V segment lost 6 bases, leaving 8 bases of the junction unmatched. Germline-derived CDR1 and CDR2 are MNHEY and SMNVEV (reference sequence). The CDR3 runs 15 residues. The data stem from a study of cytomegalovirus exposure and HLA in healthy donors. Study-level results: In a later analysis, an Asian-associated ancestry cluster reportedly showed fewer N-insertions than the 666-donor mean. Most TCR beta V segments were productive about 87% or about 30% of the time in an earlier analysis. Reported performance of the classifier showed diagnosis of cytomegalovirus status with high specificity and sensitivity. V segments that were indistinguishable, TRBV6-2 and TRBV6-3 among them, were omitted from analysis.

The origin of this receptor is a woman between 50 and 59 years old in good health and CMV-seronegative. This chain joins TRBV27 and TRBJ2-7, with 9 bases identical to TRBD2. Specimen: PBMCs. CDR3 sequence reads: CASSTPGLAPYEQYF. The DNA for the CDR3 is TGTGCCAGCAGCACCCCCGGACTAGCGCCCTACGAGCAGTACTTC.